The 23 T cell receptor beta chains listed next were all sequenced from one sample in a study of T cell repertoires in cytomegalovirus infection. TCRdb ran MiXCR on the reads and lists one entry per CDR3 protein. The sample holds 150,000 to 200,000 distinct CDR3 sequences, about 30% seen once. The specimen sequenced was PBMCs. These receptors were taken from a human donor in good health (CMV status not recorded). Some clones in this sample may be carry-over from other donors' samples.

This clonotype was observed a handful of times. The rearrangement uses TRBV11-2 and TRBJ1-5; D gene uncertain. Trimming left V 4 bases short and J 8 bases short, with 15 bases between. The CDR3 extends over 14 amino acids. Per germline, CDR1 SGHAT and CDR2 FQNNGV. CDR3 in amino acids: CASSSGNPTEPQHF. DNA for the CDR3: TGTGCCAGCAGCTCCGGGAATCCCACGGAGCCCCAGCATTTT.

A remark on this clonotype: Sequence at one end of the junction differs from germline and may be a read error. The V and J genes are TRBV5-1 and TRBJ1-1; D remains ambiguous. The CDR3 sequence is 13 residues long. CDR1 and CDR2 from the germline V gene are SGHRS and YFSETQ. CDR3 sequence (DNA): TGCGCCAGCAGGTTGGCCCGGAACACTGAAGCTTTCTTT. Its protein is CASRLARNTEAFF.

This chain connects TRBV19 to TRBJ2-2; D gene ambiguous. The ends were cut back, 3 bases at V and 3 bases at J, with 17 bases in the middle. The CDR3 consists of 17 residues. CDR1 and CDR2 from the germline V gene are LNHDA and SQIVND (reference sequence). DNA of the CDR3: TGTGCCAGTAGTATTACTTTCGGGCAGACATACACCGGGGAGCTGTTTTTT. Encoded protein: CASSITFGQTYTGELFF. Full variable domain (missing parts from reference TRBV19 and TRBJ2-2): DGGITQSPKYLFRKEGQNVTLSCEQNLNHDAMYWYRQDPGQGLRLIYYSQIVNDFQKGDIAEGYSVSREKKESFPLTVTSAQKNPTAFYLCASSITFGQTYTGELFFGEGSRLTVL.

This clonotype was seen only once. V gene TRBV6-2 or TRBV6-3 combines with J gene TRBJ2-7; D is ambiguous. This CDR3 region has 18 residues. V dropped 0 bases and J dropped 3 bases, with 21 bases sitting between them. The germline gives CDR1 MNHEY, CDR2 SVGEGT. CDR3 nucleotide sequence: TGTGCCAGCAGTTACTCGATCAATAGGCCTAGGCCAAGCTACGAGCAGTACTTC. Translation: CASSYSINRPRPSYEQYF.

This rearrangement joins TRBV20-1 to TRBJ1-2, with 9 bases aligning to TRBD1. CDR1 and CDR2 (germline): DFQATT, SNEGSKA (reference sequence). The V gene end was trimmed by 6 bases and the J gene end by 3 bases; junction bases not matched to a gene: 5. The CDR3 runs to 13 residues. The CDR3 coding sequence is TGCAGTGCGCCGGGACAGGGAGACTATGGCTACACCTTC. Protein: CSAPGQGDYGYTF.

The chain carries TRBV29-1 and TRBJ2-4; TRBD1 might be the D (5 bases). Trimming pared 3 bases from V and 13 bases from J, leaving 16 bases between. The CDR3 spans 12 residues. The germline V gene encodes CDR1 SQVTM and CDR2 ANQGSEA. The chain's CDR3 is CSVESEGAQQYF. CDR3 DNA: TGCAGCGTTGAGTCTGAAGGGGCCCAACAGTACTTC.

This clonotype was detected many times. The rearrangement uses TRBV7-8 and TRBJ1-2; D unresolved. The length of the CDR3 is 15 residues. The germline V gene has CDR1 SGHVS and CDR2 FQNEAQ. Deletions cut 2 bases from V and 6 bases from J, with 16 bases between. DNA for the CDR3: TGTGCCAGCAGCTTATACCTGCGGGGAGCGGATGGCTACACCTTC. This sequence encodes CASSLYLRGADGYTF.

The J gene is TRBJ1-5, the V gene TRBV6-2 or TRBV6-3; the D is unclear. Germline-derived CDR1 and CDR2 are MNHEY and SVGEGT. The CDR3 covers 15 residues. Trimming removed 7 bases from V and 5 bases from J, with 18 bases in between. Here the CDR3 DNA reads TGTGCCAGCACCAACAAAGGACTTGCCGATCAGCCCCAGCATTTT. It specifies CASTNKGLADQPQHF.

This clonotype was observed a handful of times. The V call is TRBV11-3, the J call TRBJ2-2; D call uncertain. Germline V gene data show CDR1 as SGHNT and CDR2 as YENEEA. The CDR3 length is 13 residues. Trimming cost V 3 bases and J 0 bases, with 2 bases left between them. The CDR3 reads CASSFPNTGELFF. Here the CDR3 DNA reads TGTGCCAGCAGCTTTCCGAACACCGGGGAGCTGTTTTTT.

The chain couples TRBV20-1 to TRBJ2-7; TRBD1 matches at 7 bases. The germline CDR1 and CDR2 sequences are DFQATT and SNEGSKA (reference sequence). This CDR3 is 13 amino acids long. V lost 6 bases to trimming and J lost 2 bases; unmatched junction nucleotides: 7. Here the CDR3 DNA reads TGCAGTGCCACCAACAGGGGTACCTACGAGCAGTACTTC. This codes for CSATNRGTYEQYF.

This clonotype was observed once. J is TRBJ1-1 and V is TRBV29-1; D might be TRBD1 (5 bases). Germline loops: CDR1 SQVTM, CDR2 ANQGSEA. V lost 5 bases, J lost 6 bases, and 13 bases lay in between. The CDR3 is 12 amino acids. The CDR3 region is CSVLTDDAEAFF. The CDR3, as DNA: TGCAGCGTTCTGACAGATGACGCTGAAGCTTTCTTT.

The chain uses TRBV29-1 and TRBJ1-2; D remains ambiguous. The V gene lost 5 bases and the J gene lost 0 bases, with 7 bases spanning the gap. There are 12 residues in the CDR3. Germline CDR1 and CDR2: SQVTM and ANQGSEA. For the CDR3, the DNA is TGCAGCGTTACCCAAGCTAACTATGGCTACACCTTC. Protein sequence: CSVTQANYGYTF.

This clonotype was seen only a few times. This chain links TRBV5-5 with TRBJ1-6; tentatively, D is TRBD1 (5 bases). V lost 2 bases and J lost 5, with 14 bases in between. Per the germline V gene, CDR1 is SGHKS and CDR2 is YYEKEE (reference sequence). The CDR3 contains 16 residues. The DNA of the CDR3 is TGTGCCAGCAGCTTAACGCCGGGACGGAATAATTCACCCCTCCACTTT. Translating it yields CASSLTPGRNNSPLHF.

In its sample, this clonotype was seen many times. This chain links TRBV7-8 with TRBJ1-3, with a tentative D call TRBD1 (5 bases). V was shortened by 3 bases and J by 3 bases, with 9 bases between the two germline ends. The germline gives CDR1 SGHVS, CDR2 FQNEAQ. The CDR3 extends over 14 amino acids. CDR3 amino acids: CASSFRGYGNTIYF. DNA for the CDR3: TGTGCCAGCAGCTTCCGGGGCTATGGAAACACCATATATTTT.

A remark on this clonotype: Its ends do not fully match the called genes, so a read error is possible. This sequence joins TRBV7-2 and TRBJ1-5, with 7 bases matching TRBD1. This CDR3 spans 16 amino acids. Germline lookup yields CDR1 SGHTA and CDR2 FQGNSA. The CDR3 region is CASSLATGTETQSQHF. CDR3 bases: TGTGCCAGCAGCTTAGCCACCGGGACAGAGACTCAGTCCCAGCATTTT.

This clonotype was observed a handful of times. The V and J genes are TRBV12-3 or TRBV12-4 and TRBJ2-5; D possibly matches TRBD1 or TRBD2 (5 bases each). The CDR3 contains 14 residues. The V end lost 6 bases, the J end lost 2 bases, and 13 bases lay between the germline ends. Written as DNA, the CDR3 is TGTGCCAGCAGGGGGTCGGGACGACAAGAGACCCAGTACTTC. Its translation is CASRGSGRQETQYF.

There are many counts of this clonotype. The V and J genes are TRBV7-6 and TRBJ1-5, with D possibly matching TRBD1 (5 bases). Trimming stripped 5 bases from V and 11 bases from J, with 16 bases between. The CDR3 covers 13 residues. The germline V gene has CDR1 SGHVS and CDR2 FNYEAQ. CDR3 residues: CASSKGHGEAQHF. The CDR3 DNA follows: TGTGCCAGCAGCAAAGGACACGGGGAGGCCCAGCATTTT.

The chain couples TRBV18 to TRBJ2-5, with D perhaps being TRBD1 or TRBD2 (6 bases each). From germline, CDR1 is KGHSH and CDR2 LQKENI. The CDR3 totals 14 residues. Trimming left V 3 bases short and J 5 bases short, with 13 bases between. The DNA of the CDR3 is TGTGCCAGCTCACCCATCGGGGGCCGGGAGACCCAGTACTTC. It encodes CASSPIGGRETQYF.

As concerns this clonotype: A single base separates this from a much larger clone, so it may be a read error. The rearrangement links TRBV7-2 to TRBJ1-3, with TRBD1 matching 7 bases. Germline V gene sequence: CDR1 SGHTA, CDR2 FQGNSA. CDR3 length: 14 amino acids. CDR3 sequence (DNA): TGTTCCAGCAGCGCAAACAGGGGTGGAAACACCATATATTTT. This sequence encodes CSSSANRGGNTIYF.

This clonotype was seen more than once but under ten times. The rearrangement joins TRBV7-3 to TRBJ2-7; a possible D gene is TRBD2 (7 bases). This CDR3 spans 14 amino acids. The germline CDR1 and CDR2 sequences are SGHTA and FQGTGA. Trimming pared 0 bases from V and 13 bases from J, leaving 19 bases between. The CDR3 reads CASSLTGGGSRRYF. CDR3 nucleotides: TGTGCCAGCAGCTTAACGGGCGGGGGCTCTCGACGTTACTTC.

This clonotype was counted between two and nine times. The V gene is TRBV4-3, the J gene TRBJ1-1, with a tentative D call TRBD1 (6 bases). V dropped 0 bases and J dropped 1 base, with 18 bases sitting between them. The CDR3 totals 18 residues. Germline lookup yields CDR1 LGHNA and CDR2 YSLEER. CDR3 protein: CASSQEPGGAPWNTEAFF. The CDR3 nucleotides are TGCGCCAGCAGCCAAGAGCCCGGGGGCGCACCTTGGAACACTGAAGCTTTCTTT.

This clonotype was detected a few times. The chain carries TRBV5-6 and TRBJ2-1; TRBD1 matches at 8 bases. V shed 2 bases and J 1 base; nucleotides not matched to a gene: 2. Germline loops: CDR1 SGHDT, CDR2 YYEEEE. CDR3 size: 15 residues. The CDR3 DNA sequence: TGTGCCAGCAGCTTCAGGGGGCTGTCCTACAATGAGCAGTTCTTC. As protein: CASSFRGLSYNEQFF.

This clonotype has only a few counts. This rearrangement joins TRBV20-1 to TRBJ1-1; perhaps TRBD1 as D (5 bases). V dropped 1 base and J dropped 2 bases, with 11 bases sitting between them. CDR1 and CDR2 from the germline V gene are DFQATT and SNEGSKA (reference sequence). The CDR3 sequence is 14 residues long. In DNA, the CDR3 is TGCAGTGCTAGAGTTGGTGGGGCCAACACTGAAGCTTTCTTT. Its translation: CSARVGGANTEAFF.